The 19 T cell receptor beta chains below all came from one sample that was sequenced in a study of T-cell memory formation after mild COVID-19. TCRdb re-analysed the 5' RACE reads in MiXCR, keeping a single row per CDR3 protein. The sample lists 300,000 to 350,000 distinct CDR3 sequences; approximately 19% were seen once. Sequencing was performed on PBMCs or a T cell subset sorted from them (not recorded which). The receptors were sampled from a man younger than 35 who had mild COVID-19 (a few samples of this study predate the infection). Cell type and time point are not known.

The chain couples TRBV10-1 to TRBJ2-1; D is unresolved. CDR3 length: 12 amino acids. Germline CDR1 reads WNHNN; CDR2 reads SYGVQD (reference sequence). V shed 6 bases and J shed 9 bases, with 12 bases lying between them. This CDR3 reads CASSDPGREQFF. Here the CDR3 DNA reads TGCGCCAGCAGCGACCCCGGACGTGAGCAGTTCTTC.

The chain employs TRBV6-5 and TRBJ1-1, with a possible D match to TRBD1 (5 bases). The CDR3 totals 16 residues. Germline V gene data show CDR1 as MNHEY and CDR2 as SVGAGI. With 10 bases removed from V and 2 bases from J, the gap between germline ends came to 23 bases. The DNA for the CDR3 is TGTGCCACCAAGGGGTGGACCAGGGATGAAAACACTGAAGCTTTCTTT. It is translated as CATKGWTRDENTEAFF.

The V gene is TRBV10-3, the J gene TRBJ2-1, with TRBD2 matching over 8 bases. Germline V lookup: CDR1 ENHRY, CDR2 SYGVKD. This CDR3 has 14 residues. J gave up 9 bases and V 0 bases, and 4 bases lay outside the gene matches. Written as DNA, the CDR3 is TGTGCCATCAGTGAGTCGACGGGGGGGCGTGAGCAGTTCTTC. Its translation is CAISESTGGREQFF.

V and J are TRBV5-1 and TRBJ2-5; D may be TRBD2 (6 bases). Looked up from germline, CDR1 is SGHRS and CDR2 is YFSETQ. V lost 4 bases to trimming and J lost 1 base, with 11 bases between them. The CDR3 has 14 amino acids. In DNA form, the CDR3 reads TGCGCCAGCAGCCCGGGGGACGGCCAAGAGACCCAGTACTTC. Translating gives CASSPGDGQETQYF.

The V call is TRBV4-1, the J call TRBJ2-1; no reliable D call. This CDR3 has 16 amino acids. With 0 bases removed from V and 1 base from J, the gap between germline ends came to 10 bases. Germline V gene sequence: CDR1 MGHRA, CDR2 YSYEKL. The CDR3, as DNA: TGCGCCAGCAGCCAAGAACACAGCCTATCCTACAATGAGCAGTTCTTC. Amino acid sequence: CASSQEHSLSYNEQFF.

This clonotype was observed once. The rearrangement links TRBV9 to TRBJ2-3, with no clear D. The CDR3 extends over 13 amino acids. The V and J ends lost 5 bases and 2 bases respectively, with 9 bases between them. Germline CDR1 and CDR2: SGDLS and YYNGEE. Here the CDR3 reads CASRYGNTDTQYF. The CDR3 DNA reads as TGTGCCAGCAGATATGGAAACACAGATACGCAGTATTTT.

This chain links TRBV20-1 with TRBJ2-5; D remains ambiguous. V was cut by 6 bases and J by 0 bases, with 14 bases left in between. The CDR3 spans 14 residues. CDR1 is DFQATT, CDR2 SNEGSKA, per germline (reference sequence). For the CDR3, the DNA is TGCAGTGCCCCTCATCCACTGTACCAAGAGACCCAGTACTTC. Amino acid sequence: CSAPHPLYQETQYF.

The rearrangement uses TRBV11-2 and TRBJ1-1; the D is unclear. Trimming shortened V by 3 bases and J by 2 bases, and 13 bases separated the two germline ends. Germline-derived CDR1 and CDR2 are SGHAT and FQNNGV. The CDR3 extends over 15 amino acids. CDR3 coding DNA: TGTGCCAGCAGCTTCCCTTCCCCGGTTAACACTGAAGCTTTCTTT. This sequence encodes CASSFPSPVNTEAFF.

V gene TRBV5-4 combines with J gene TRBJ1-2, with D possibly matching TRBD1 (5 bases). V lost 1 base and J 3 bases, leaving 13 bases between the germline ends. The CDR3 covers 15 residues. The germline gives CDR1 SGHNT, CDR2 YYREEE (reference sequence). The CDR3 region is CASSLFLREHYGYTF. In nucleotides, the CDR3 is TGTGCCAGCAGCTTGTTCCTCAGGGAACACTATGGCTACACCTTC.

This clonotype was observed a few times. J is TRBJ2-3 and V is TRBV12-3 or TRBV12-4; possible D gene TRBD1, 5 bases. Trimming removed 5 bases from V and 5 bases from J, with 17 bases in between. The CDR3 length is 15 residues. The CDR3 region has the DNA TGTGCCAGCAGTAATGAGTGGGGCTCATTAGATACGCAGTATTTT. Its translation: CASSNEWGSLDTQYF.

This clonotype came up a few times. This chain connects TRBV12-3 or TRBV12-4 to TRBJ2-7, with 9 bases aligning to TRBD1. The CDR3 covers 15 residues. J gave up 6 bases and V 6 bases, and 12 bases lay outside the gene matches. The chain's CDR3 is CASSQRDRELCEQYV. In DNA, the CDR3 is TGTGCCAGCAGCCAACGGGACAGGGAGCTTTGCGAGCAGTACGTC.

The chain employs TRBV9 and TRBJ1-2, with 7 bases aligning to TRBD1. The CDR3 totals 13 residues. Trimming at V came to 6 bases and at J to 6 bases, leaving 8 bases not matched to a gene. Germline CDR1 is SGDLS and CDR2 is YYNGEE. The CDR3 nucleotides are TGTGCCAGCAACAGACAGGGAAGAGATGGCTACACCTTC. Translated, it gives CASNRQGRDGYTF.

This clonotype was seen only a few times. The chain joins TRBV5-1 to TRBJ1-1, with a weak D call TRBD1 (6 bases). The V and J ends lost 4 bases and 1 base respectively, with 11 bases between them. The germline CDR1 and CDR2 sequences are SGHRS and YFSETQ. The CDR3 extends over 14 amino acids. The CDR3 DNA is TGCGCCAGCAGCCGAACGACAGGGAACACTGAAGCTTTCTTT. Translated, it gives CASSRTTGNTEAFF. Drawing the rest from reference TRBV5-1 and TRBJ1-1, the complete variable domain is KAGVTQTPRYLIKTRGQQVTLSCSPISGHRSVSWYQQTPGQGLQFLFEYFSETQRNKGNFPGRFSGRQFSNSRSEMNVSTLELGDSALYLCASSRTTGNTEAFFGQGTRLTVV.

The gene calls are TRBV2 and TRBJ1-4, with D possibly matching TRBD1 (6 bases). The germline gives CDR1 SNHLY, CDR2 FYNNEI. Trimming pared 7 bases from V and 5 bases from J, leaving 23 bases between. CDR3 length: 17 amino acids. This CDR3 reads CASTSNPHRAGNEKLFF. The DNA of the CDR3 is TGTGCCAGCACCAGCAATCCTCACAGGGCAGGCAATGAAAAACTGTTTTTT.

This CDR3 reads CASKQGTGELFF. The CDR3 DNA follows: TGTGCCAGCAAACAGGGCACCGGGGAGCTGTTTTTT. The chain combines TRBV6-5 with TRBJ2-2, with a possible D match to TRBD1 (6 bases). Trimming cost V 7 bases and J 4 bases, with 7 bases left between them. In germline, CDR1 is MNHEY, CDR2 SVGAGI. CDR3 size: 12 residues.

The rearrangement links TRBV4-1 to TRBJ2-7; D remains unclear. This CDR3 spans 14 amino acids. CDR1 and CDR2 (germline): MGHRA, YSYEKL. Trimming shortened V by 0 bases and J by 0 bases, and 6 bases separated the two germline ends. In DNA, the CDR3 is TGCGCCAGCAGCCAAGATACCACCTCCTACGAGCAGTACTTC. Its translation: CASSQDTTSYEQYF.

The rearrangement links TRBV4-3 to TRBJ2-1; TRBD2 aligns across 7 bases. Germline trimming cut 4 bases from V and 0 bases from J; bases unmatched to any gene: 12. From germline, CDR1 is LGHNA and CDR2 YSLEER. The CDR3 is 18 amino acids. The CDR3 DNA follows: TGCGCCAGCAGCCCGCGAGGGGTAGCGGGTCTCTCCTACAATGAGCAGTTCTTC. This translates into CASSPRGVAGLSYNEQFF.

The table lists this clonotype with many counts. The gene calls are TRBV12-3 or TRBV12-4 and TRBJ2-5, with TRBD2 identical over 9 bases. The CDR3 covers 13 residues. V trimming: 7 bases; J trimming: 5 bases; junction bases outside the gene matches: 5. The CDR3 DNA reads TGTGCCAGCAACCGGCTAGCGGGGGAGACCCAGTACTTC. Protein sequence: CASNRLAGETQYF.

This clonotype was found many times. The chain uses TRBV4-1 and TRBJ1-1; no firm D call. CDR1 and CDR2 from the germline V gene are MGHRA and YSYEKL. V lost 1 base to trimming and J lost 4 bases, with 13 bases between them. The CDR3 length is 15 residues. The CDR3 is CASSQGPPGGTEAFF. In DNA, the CDR3 is TGCGCCAGCAGCCAAGGACCACCAGGAGGCACTGAAGCTTTCTTT.